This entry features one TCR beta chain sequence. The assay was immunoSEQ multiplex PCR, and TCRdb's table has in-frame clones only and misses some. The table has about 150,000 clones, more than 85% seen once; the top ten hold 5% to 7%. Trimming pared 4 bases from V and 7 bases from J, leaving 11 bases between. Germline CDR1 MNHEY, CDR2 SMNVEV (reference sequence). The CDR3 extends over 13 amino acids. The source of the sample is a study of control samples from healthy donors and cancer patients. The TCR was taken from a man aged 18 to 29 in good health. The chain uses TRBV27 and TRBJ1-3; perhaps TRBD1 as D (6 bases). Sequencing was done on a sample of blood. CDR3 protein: CASSSGRGNTIYF. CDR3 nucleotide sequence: TGTGCCAGCAGTTCGGGCAGGGGCAACACCATATATTTT.